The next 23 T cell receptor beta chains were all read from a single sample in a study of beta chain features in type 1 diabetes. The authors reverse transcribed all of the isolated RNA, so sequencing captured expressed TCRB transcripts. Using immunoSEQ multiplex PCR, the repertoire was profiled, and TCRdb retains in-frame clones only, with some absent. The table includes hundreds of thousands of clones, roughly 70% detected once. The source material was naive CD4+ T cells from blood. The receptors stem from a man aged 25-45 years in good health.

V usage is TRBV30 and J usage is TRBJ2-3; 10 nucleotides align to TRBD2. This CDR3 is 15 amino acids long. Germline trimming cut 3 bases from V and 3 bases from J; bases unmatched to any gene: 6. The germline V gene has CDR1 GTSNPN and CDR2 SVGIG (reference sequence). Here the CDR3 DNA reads TGTGCCTGGAGACGTACTAGCGGGAAGACAGATACGCAGTATTTT. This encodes CAWRRTSGKTDTQYF.

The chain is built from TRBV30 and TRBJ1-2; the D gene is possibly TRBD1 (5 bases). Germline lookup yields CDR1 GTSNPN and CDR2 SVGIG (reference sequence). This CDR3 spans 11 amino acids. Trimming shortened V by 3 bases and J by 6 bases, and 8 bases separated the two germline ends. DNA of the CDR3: TGTGCCTGGAGGGGGCCCAATGGCTACACCTTC. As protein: CAWRGPNGYTF.

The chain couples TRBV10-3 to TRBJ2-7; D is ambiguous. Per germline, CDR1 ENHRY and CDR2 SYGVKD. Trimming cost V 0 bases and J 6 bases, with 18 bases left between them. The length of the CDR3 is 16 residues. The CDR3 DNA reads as TGTGCCATCAGTGAGTCCCGGGCAGATGTGGGCTCCGAGCAGTACTTC. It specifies CAISESRADVGSEQYF.

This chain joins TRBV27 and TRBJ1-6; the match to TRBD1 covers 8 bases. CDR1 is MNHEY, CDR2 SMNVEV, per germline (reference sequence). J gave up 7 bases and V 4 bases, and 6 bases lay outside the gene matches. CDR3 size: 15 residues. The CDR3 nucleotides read TGTGCCAGCAGTTCCGCCGGACAGGGAAATTCACCCCTCCACTTT. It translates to CASSSAGQGNSPLHF.

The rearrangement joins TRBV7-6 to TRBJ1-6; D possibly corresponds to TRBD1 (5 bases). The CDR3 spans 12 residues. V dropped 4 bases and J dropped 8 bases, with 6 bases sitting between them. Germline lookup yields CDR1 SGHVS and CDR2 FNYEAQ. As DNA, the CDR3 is TGTGCCAGCAGCTGGGGGGATTCACCCCTCCACTTT. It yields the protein CASSWGDSPLHF. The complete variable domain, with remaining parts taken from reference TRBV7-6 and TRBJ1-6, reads GAGVSQSPRYKVTKRGQDVALRCDPISGHVSLYWYRQALGQGPEFLTYFNYEAQQDKSGLPNDRFSAERPEGSISTLTIQRTEQRDSAMYRCASSWGDSPLHFGNGTRLTVT.

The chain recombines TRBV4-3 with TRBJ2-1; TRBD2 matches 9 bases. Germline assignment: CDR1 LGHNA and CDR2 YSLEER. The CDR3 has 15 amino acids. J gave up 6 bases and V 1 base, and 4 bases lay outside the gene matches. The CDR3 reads CASSQGLAEFNEQFF. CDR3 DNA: TGCGCCAGCAGCCAAGGACTAGCGGAGTTCAATGAGCAGTTCTTC.

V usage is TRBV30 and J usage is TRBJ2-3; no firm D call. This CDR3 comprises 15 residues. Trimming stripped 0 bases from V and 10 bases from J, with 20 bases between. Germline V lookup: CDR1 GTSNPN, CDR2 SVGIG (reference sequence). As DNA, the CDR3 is TGTGCCTGGAGTGTAGAGACCGGCGGCGGATACGCGCAGTATTTT. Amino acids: CAWSVETGGGYAQYF.

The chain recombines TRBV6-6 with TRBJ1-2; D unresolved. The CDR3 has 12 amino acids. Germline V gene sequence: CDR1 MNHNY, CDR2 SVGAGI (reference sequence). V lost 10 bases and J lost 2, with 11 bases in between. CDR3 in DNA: TGTGCCATAGCTTCTGGGAACTATGGCTACACCTTC. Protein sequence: CAIASGNYGYTF.

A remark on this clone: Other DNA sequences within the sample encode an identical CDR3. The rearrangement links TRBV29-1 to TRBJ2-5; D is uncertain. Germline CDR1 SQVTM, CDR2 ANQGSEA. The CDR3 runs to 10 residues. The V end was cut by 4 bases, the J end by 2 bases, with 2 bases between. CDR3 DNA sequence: TGCAGCGTTGTGCAAGAGACCCAGTACTTC. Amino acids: CSVVQETQYF.

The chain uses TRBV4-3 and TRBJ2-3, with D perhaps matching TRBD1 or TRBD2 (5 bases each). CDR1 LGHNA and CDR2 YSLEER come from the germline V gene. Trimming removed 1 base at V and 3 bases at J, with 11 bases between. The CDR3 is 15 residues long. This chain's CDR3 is CASSQGGIRTDTQYF. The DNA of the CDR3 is TGCGCCAGCAGCCAAGGGGGGATTCGGACAGATACGCAGTATTTT.

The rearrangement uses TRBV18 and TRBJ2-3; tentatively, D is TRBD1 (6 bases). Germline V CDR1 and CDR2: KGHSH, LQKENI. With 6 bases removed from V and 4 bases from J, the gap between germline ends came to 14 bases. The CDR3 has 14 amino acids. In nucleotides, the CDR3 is TGTGCCAGCTCCGCGGACAGTTTGGCAGATACGCAGTATTTT. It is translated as CASSADSLADTQYF.

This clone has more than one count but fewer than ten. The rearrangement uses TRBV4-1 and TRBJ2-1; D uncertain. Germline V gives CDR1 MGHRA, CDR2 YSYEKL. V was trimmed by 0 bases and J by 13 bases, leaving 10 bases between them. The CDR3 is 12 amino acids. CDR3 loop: CASSQDGGRQFF. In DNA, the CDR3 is TGCGCCAGCAGCCAAGATGGCGGTCGTCAGTTCTTC.

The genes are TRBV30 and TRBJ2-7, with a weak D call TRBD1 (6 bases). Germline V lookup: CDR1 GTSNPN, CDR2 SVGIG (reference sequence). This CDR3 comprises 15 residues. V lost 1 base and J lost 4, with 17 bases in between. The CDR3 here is CAWSAPWGLGYEQYF. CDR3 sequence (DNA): TGTGCCTGGAGTGCACCCTGGGGGCTGGGGTACGAGCAGTACTTC.

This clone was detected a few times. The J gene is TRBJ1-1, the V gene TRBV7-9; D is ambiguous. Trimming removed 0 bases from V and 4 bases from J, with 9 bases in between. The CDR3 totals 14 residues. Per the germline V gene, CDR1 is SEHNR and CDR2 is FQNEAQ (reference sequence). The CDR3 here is CASSLALLSTEAFF. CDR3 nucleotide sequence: TGTGCCAGCAGCTTAGCTCTCCTCAGCACTGAAGCTTTCTTT.

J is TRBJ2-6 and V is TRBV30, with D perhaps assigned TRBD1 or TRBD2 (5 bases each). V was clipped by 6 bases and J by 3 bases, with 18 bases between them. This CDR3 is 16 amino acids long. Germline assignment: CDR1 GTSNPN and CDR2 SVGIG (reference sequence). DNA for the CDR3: TGTGCCTGCCTCGGGGCAGGGACGGGTGGGGCCAACGTCCTGACTTTC. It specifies CACLGAGTGGANVLTF.

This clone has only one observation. The CDR3 bases are TGTGCCTGGGATAGACAGGGCGACACTGAAGCTTTCTTT. Its protein product is CAWDRQGDTEAFF. The chain links TRBV30 to TRBJ1-1; 7 bases align to TRBD1. Trimming removed 5 bases from V and 3 bases from J; junction bases left unmatched: 6. This CDR3 is 13 amino acids long. Germline V gives CDR1 GTSNPN, CDR2 SVGIG (reference sequence).

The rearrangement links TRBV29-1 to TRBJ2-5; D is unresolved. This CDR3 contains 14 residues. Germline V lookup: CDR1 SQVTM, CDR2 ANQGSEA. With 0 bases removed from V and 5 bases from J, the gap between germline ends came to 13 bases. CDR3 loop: CSVEDWPGFETQYF. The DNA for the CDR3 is TGCAGCGTTGAAGACTGGCCTGGGTTTGAGACCCAGTACTTC.

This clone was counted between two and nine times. The CDR3 region has the DNA TGTGCCTGGACAGCAGGGAGGTCTGGAAACACCATATATTTT. This translates into CAWTAGRSGNTIYF. The genes are TRBV30 and TRBJ1-3, with D maybe TRBD1 (5 bases). CDR3 length: 14 residues. V was clipped by 4 bases and J by 1 base, with 11 bases between them. The germline gives CDR1 GTSNPN, CDR2 SVGIG (reference sequence).

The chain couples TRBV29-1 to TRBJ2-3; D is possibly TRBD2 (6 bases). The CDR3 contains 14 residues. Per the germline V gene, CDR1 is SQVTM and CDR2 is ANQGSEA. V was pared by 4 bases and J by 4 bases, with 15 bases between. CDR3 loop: CSVVGGVGSDTQYF. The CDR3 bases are TGCAGCGTTGTCGGGGGAGTCGGGTCAGATACGCAGTATTTT.

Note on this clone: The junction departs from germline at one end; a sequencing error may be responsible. CDR3: CASSAGTSKDTQYF. For the CDR3, the DNA is TGTGCCAGCAGCGCCGGGACTAGCAAAGATACGCAGTATTTT. The chain recombines TRBV5-4 with TRBJ2-3, with 9 positions matching TRBD2. This CDR3 is 14 amino acids long. Germline V gene lookup returns CDR1 SGHNT and CDR2 YYREEE (reference sequence). Based on the CDR3 plus reference TRBV5-4 and TRBJ2-3, the full variable domain is ETGVTQSPTHLIKTRGQQVTLRCSSQSGHNTVSWYQQALGQGPQFIFQYYREEENGRGNFPPRFSGLQFPNYSSELNVNALELDDSALYLCASSAGTSKDTQYFGPGTRLTVL.

As DNA, the CDR3 is TGTGCCAGCAGCCCCGGCGGGGCGGGGAGATCGCAGTACTTC. This codes for CASSPGGAGRSQYF. The chain couples TRBV5-4 to TRBJ2-7; tentatively, D is TRBD2 (6 bases). The CDR3 extends over 14 amino acids. V was cut by 4 bases and J by 9 bases, with 20 bases left in between. CDR1 SGHNT and CDR2 YYREEE come from the germline V gene (reference sequence).

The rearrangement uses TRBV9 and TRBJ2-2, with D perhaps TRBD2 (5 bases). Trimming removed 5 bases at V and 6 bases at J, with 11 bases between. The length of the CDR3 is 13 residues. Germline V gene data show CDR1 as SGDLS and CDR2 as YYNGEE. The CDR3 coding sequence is TGTGCCAGCAGTCTGCCGGGGTCCGGGGAGCTGTTTTTT. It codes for CASSLPGSGELFF. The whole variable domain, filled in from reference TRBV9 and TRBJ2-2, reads DSGVTQTPKHLITATGQRVTLRCSPRSGDLSVYWYQQSLDQGLQFLIQYYNGEERAKGNILERFSAQQFPDLHSELNLSSLELGDSALYFCASSLPGSGELFFGEGSRLTVL.

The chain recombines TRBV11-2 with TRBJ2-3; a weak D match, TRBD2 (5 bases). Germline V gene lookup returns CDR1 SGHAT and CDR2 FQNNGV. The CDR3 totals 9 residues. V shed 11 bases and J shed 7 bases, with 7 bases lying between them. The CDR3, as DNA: TGTGCCGAGGGAAATACGCAGTATTTT. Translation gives CAEGNTQYF.